The sequence of this T cell receptor (beta chain) was determined in a study of blood T cell repertoires in COVID-19. The wider study: Samples representing acute and convalescent COVID-19 were sourced from the United States, Italy and Spain.

Membership in each cohort depended on participant-reported clinical history. This clone was observed once. Trimming stripped 0 bases from V and 8 bases from J, with 5 bases between. Per germline, CDR1 MNHEY and CDR2 SVGAGI. The CDR3 is made up of 13 amino acids. In the original workflow: Scientists estimated how many nucleated cells there were by amplifying reference gene primers. Repertoires were generated with immunoSEQ multiplex PCR, while TCRdb's copy carries only in-frame clones and drops some. The D gene and trimming were derived from the DNA, and the V and J assignments and clone size from that table. The data contain roughly 300,000 clones, around 84% of them singletons.

The V call is TRBV6-5, the J call TRBJ1-6; D gene ambiguous. Input material: PBMCs or T cells enriched from blood (not recorded which). This TCR came from a young woman who had recovered from COVID-19. In DNA, the CDR3 is TGTGCCAGCAGTTACTCGCGTTATTCACCCCTCCACTTT. This sequence encodes CASSYSRYSPLHF.